The clone carrying this T cell receptor beta chain was recorded many times. Its antigen is not known. Germline V gene sequence: CDR1 SGHRS, CDR2 YFSETQ. This CDR3 region has 14 residues. The J segment lost 7 bases and the V segment lost 4 bases, leaving 5 bases of the junction unmatched. TCRdb re-analysed the 5' RACE reads in MiXCR, keeping a single row per CDR3 protein. The repertoire includes 60,000 to 75,000 distinct CDR3 sequences, approximately 10% of them detected once, and 5.5% to 6% sits in the top ten. The data derive from a study of early T cells in non-severe SARS-CoV-2 infection. Whole-study results and caveats: VDJdb matching skewed toward anti-spike CD8 responses, missing private and CD4 specificities.

Sequencing used whole blood, obtained at baseline. The clonotype was recovered from an adult who was a healthcare worker with PCR-confirmed SARS-CoV-2 infection or an uninfected control (not recorded which). The chain couples TRBV5-1 to TRBJ1-2; 12 positions match TRBD1. CDR3 nucleotides: TGCGCCAGCAGCCCAGGGACAGGGGGCGGTGGCTACACCTTC. Its protein is CASSPGTGGGGYTF.